The following is a T cell receptor beta chain sequence with its context. This entry belongs to a study of beta chain features in type 1 diabetes. On the study more broadly: Researchers looked at around 100 million sorted cells across all samples.

Expressed TCRB transcripts were sequenced, since all the RNA that had been isolated was reverse transcribed. Sequencing was performed with immunoSEQ multiplex PCR; in TCRdb, only in-frame clones are kept and a portion is missing. The sample consists of 160,000 or so clones, 7.5% to 9.5% of them appearing once. The germline V gene has CDR1 SGHTA and CDR2 FQGNSA. This CDR3 contains 14 residues. Germline trimming cut 7 bases from V and 7 bases from J; bases unmatched to any gene: 8. The sample comprised central memory CD4+ T cells from blood. This receptor was obtained from a woman aged 18 to 35 in good health. The chain employs TRBV7-2 and TRBJ2-4; 9 nucleotides agree with TRBD2. DNA of the CDR3: TGTGCCAGCACTCGGGGCGGGGGGGGTAACATTCAGTACTTC. Its translation is CASTRGGGGNIQYF.